The 18 T cell receptor beta chains listed next were all sequenced from one sample in a study of cytomegalovirus exposure and HLA in healthy donors (dated by TCRdb to 2015 to 2018). Library creation used the immunoSEQ multiplex PCR assay. The multiplex PCR relied on a mix of 60 forward primers for TCR Vbeta segments and 13 reverse primers for TCR Jbeta segments. TCRdb stores this immuneACCESS table with in-frame sequences only. Part of the clones is absent; in the studies checked, under half of the shortfall reflects unresolved V genes, and no reason is known for the rest. The sample has 55,000 to 70,000 clones on record, approximately 70% of them singletons. The ten largest account for roughly 19% of the sample. The sequenced sample was PBMCs. Receptor source: a woman in her fifties or sixties in good health and CMV-seropositive.

The chain couples TRBV7-3 to TRBJ1-1; no firm D call. Per the germline V gene, CDR1 is SGHTA and CDR2 is FQGTGA. This CDR3 spans 15 amino acids. The V end lost 1 base, the J end lost 5 bases, and 14 bases lay between the germline ends. The CDR3 loop reads CASSLSGPPGTEAFF. The CDR3, as DNA: TGTGCCAGCAGCTTAAGTGGCCCCCCGGGTACTGAAGCTTTCTTT.

This chain joins TRBV4-2 and TRBJ1-5; D not certain. The CDR3 is 13 amino acids. V lost 2 bases, J lost 5 bases, and 7 bases lay in between. Germline V gives CDR1 LGHNA, CDR2 YNFKEQ. The CDR3 protein is CASSQPSDQPQHF. CDR3 nucleotide sequence: TGTGCCAGCAGCCAACCCTCAGATCAGCCCCAGCATTTT.

The chain uses TRBV12-5 and TRBJ1-3, with D possibly matching TRBD1 (6 bases). Germline values: CDR1 LGHNT, CDR2 FRNRAP. Trimming took 1 base from V and 0 from J, leaving 10 bases between them. There are 16 residues in the CDR3. This chain's CDR3 is CASGLGTGNSGNTIYF. The CDR3 bases are TGTGCTAGTGGTTTGGGTACAGGGAACTCTGGAAACACCATATATTTT.

The chain employs TRBV19 and TRBJ1-2, with TRBD1 as a possible D gene (5 bases). Germline V gene sequence: CDR1 LNHDA, CDR2 SQIVND (reference sequence). The CDR3 spans 15 residues. Deletions cut 2 bases from V and 2 bases from J, with 12 bases between. The CDR3 sequence is CASSITAGPNYGYTF. Here the CDR3 DNA reads TGTGCCAGTAGTATAACAGCAGGGCCGAACTATGGCTACACCTTC.

The chain combines TRBV16 with TRBJ1-2, with TRBD1 identical over 7 bases. CDR1 is KGHSY, CDR2 FQNENV, per germline. This CDR3 is 13 amino acids long. V trimming: 4 bases; J trimming: 8 bases; junction bases outside the gene matches: 7. CDR3 sequence reads: CASSLQGVGGYTF. CDR3 sequence (DNA): TGTGCCAGCAGCCTGCAGGGGGTTGGCGGCTACACCTTC.

The V call is TRBV27, the J call TRBJ2-7; 11 bases match TRBD2. V lost 0 bases and J lost 2; bases outside the gene matches: 3. This CDR3 contains 16 residues. Germline loops: CDR1 MNHEY, CDR2 SMNVEV (reference sequence). The CDR3, as DNA: TGTGCCAGCAGTTTATCGTTAGCGGGGGGGACCTACGAGCAGTACTTC. Its translation: CASSLSLAGGTYEQYF.

This rearrangement joins TRBV7-2 to TRBJ2-2, with TRBD2 matching 7 bases. Looked up from germline, CDR1 is SGHTA and CDR2 is FQGNSA. J was trimmed by 1 base and V by 2 bases; bases with no gene match: 4. The CDR3 sequence is 16 residues long. The CDR3 is CASSLNAGVNTGELFF. The DNA for the CDR3 is TGTGCCAGCAGCTTAAACGCGGGGGTGAACACCGGGGAGCTGTTTTTT.

The CDR3 DNA reads TGCGCCAGCAGCCCGGGACAGAGCACAGATACGCAGTATTTT. It translates to CASSPGQSTDTQYF. The V call is TRBV5-1, the J call TRBJ2-3, with TRBD1 matching 7 bases. The J segment lost 0 bases and the V segment lost 4 bases, leaving 2 bases of the junction unmatched. CDR3 size: 14 residues. Germline loops: CDR1 SGHRS, CDR2 YFSETQ.

This chain links TRBV5-1 with TRBJ2-2; 8 nucleotides match TRBD1. Germline assignment: CDR1 SGHRS and CDR2 YFSETQ. Losses at the gene ends were 1 base for V and 7 bases for J; bases not matched to a gene: 3. CDR3 length: 14 amino acids. For the CDR3, the DNA is TGCGCCAGCAGCTTGCAGGGGGCGAGCGGGGAGCTGTTTTTT. Its translation is CASSLQGASGELFF. Supplemented by reference TRBV5-1 and TRBJ2-2, the full variable domain reads KAGVTQTPRYLIKTRGQQVTLSCSPISGHRSVSWYQQTPGQGLQFLFEYFSETQRNKGNFPGRFSGRQFSNSRSEMNVSTLELGDSALYLCASSLQGASGELFFGEGSRLTVL.

The genes are TRBV27 and TRBJ1-1; 7 bases fit TRBD1. The CDR3 loop spans 18 amino acids. Unmatched junction bases numbered 12, after V lost 1 base and J lost 1 base. Germline V gene lookup returns CDR1 MNHEY and CDR2 SMNVEV (reference sequence). The CDR3 region has the DNA TGTGCCAGCAGTTTATATCTCTGGGCAGGGGGAGAGAACACTGAAGCTTTCTTT. This codes for CASSLYLWAGGENTEAFF.

This sequence joins TRBV6-6 and TRBJ1-3, with TRBD1 matching over 9 bases. The CDR3 length is 14 residues. The ends lost 5 bases at V and 2 bases at J; junction bases unmatched: 1. Germline CDR1 is MNHNY and CDR2 is SVGAGI (reference sequence). The CDR3 sequence: CASSRDRAGNTIYF. CDR3 sequence (DNA): TGTGCCAGCAGTCGGGACAGGGCTGGAAACACCATATATTTT.

The rearrangement joins TRBV10-3 to TRBJ2-3, with D maybe TRBD2 (7 bases). Deletions cut 0 bases from V and 5 bases from J, with 12 bases between. The CDR3 is made up of 15 amino acids. Per the germline V gene, CDR1 is ENHRY and CDR2 is SYGVKD. The CDR3 reads CAISESRGAKDTQYF. In DNA form, the CDR3 reads TGTGCCATCAGTGAGTCTCGGGGGGCAAAAGATACGCAGTATTTT.

The rearrangement links TRBV2 to TRBJ2-7; D is perhaps TRBD1 (5 bases). CDR1 and CDR2 (germline): SNHLY, FYNNEI. This CDR3 has 13 amino acids. The germline V and J ends were trimmed by 4 bases and 7 bases, with 14 bases remaining between them. CDR3 in amino acids: CASSGTPVGEQYF. The CDR3 DNA reads TGTGCCAGCAGTGGGACACCGGTGGGGGAGCAGTACTTC.

The rearrangement uses TRBV10-1 and TRBJ1-4; the D is unclear. CDR1 and CDR2 (germline): WNHNN, SYGVQD (reference sequence). V was trimmed by 7 bases and J by 0 bases, leaving 6 bases between them. The CDR3 has 13 residues. For the CDR3, the DNA is TGCGCCAGCATCCGTCCAACTAATGAAAAACTGTTTTTT. Its translation: CASIRPTNEKLFF.

A few counts support this clone. The chain's CDR3 is CASSGRQVIAGYEQYF. CDR3 DNA sequence: TGTGCCAGCAGTGGCAGACAGGTCATTGCCGGTTACGAGCAGTACTTC. The genes are TRBV6-1 and TRBJ2-7; the D gene is possibly TRBD1 (6 bases). V lost 4 bases and J 4 bases, leaving 20 bases between the germline ends. Germline V gene data show CDR1 as MNHNS and CDR2 as SASEGT. The CDR3 loop spans 16 amino acids.

This clone occurred a few times. V usage is TRBV27 and J usage is TRBJ2-7; 8 nucleotides agree with TRBD1. Trimming removed 7 bases from V and 3 bases from J; junction bases left unmatched: 14. The CDR3 has 16 amino acids. The germline V gene has CDR1 MNHEY and CDR2 SMNVEV (reference sequence). CDR3 protein: CASTFLSGQGVYEQYF. In nucleotides, the CDR3 is TGTGCCAGCACCTTCCTTTCCGGACAGGGAGTCTACGAGCAGTACTTC.

This rearrangement joins TRBV28 to TRBJ1-4, with D possibly being TRBD1 (5 bases). Trimming removed 4 bases from V and 8 bases from J, with 11 bases in between. This CDR3 has 13 residues. Germline V CDR1 and CDR2: MDHEN, SYDVKM. This chain's CDR3 is CASSSRDSEKLFF. DNA of the CDR3: TGTGCCAGCAGTTCCCGGGACTCCGAAAAACTGTTTTTT.

The J gene is TRBJ2-7, the V gene TRBV27; possibly TRBD1 for D (6 bases). The V and J ends lost 3 bases and 0 bases respectively, with 15 bases between them. CDR1 MNHEY and CDR2 SMNVEV come from the germline V gene (reference sequence). The CDR3 loop spans 16 amino acids. The CDR3 DNA follows: TGTGCCAGCAGTTTCTGGGTGATGGACAGCTCCTACGAGCAGTACTTC. This translates into CASSFWVMDSSYEQYF.